This T cell receptor (beta chain) was captured by sequencing in a study of response to subunit inactivated influenza vaccine (dated by TCRdb to the late 2010s). Regarding the complete study: Deep quantitative T cell receptor repertoire profiling was used in the study to track responses to a trivalent subunit inactivated influenza vaccine.

The method behind the library was RT-PCR. The instrument was an Illumina HiSeq 2500. TCRdb reanalyzed the raw reads on its own, using fastp at Q25 for trimming and MiXCR for clone calling, and kept in-frame beta chains. CDR3 protein duplicates are merged, each entry listing the most common genes and DNA. For this sample the table gives roughly 500,000 distinct CDR3 sequences, of which about 15% were detected only once. The ten largest clones represent 2.5% to 3.5% of the sample. The sample holds a few counts of this clonotype. Its antigen specificity is not known. No per-base quality is available; no much larger clone lies one base away. Broader findings and caveats from the paper: The authors proposed that each seasonal influenza vaccination may bring in only a limited number of new T cells.

The TCR originated in a man aged 50 to 69 who received an inactivated influenza vaccine. Donor details come from another sample of the same person, matched by shared clones. The sequenced sample was CD4+ T cells sorted from PBMCs, obtained roughly 24 months after vaccination.

The CDR3 sequence is CASSLRDSTEAFF. The sequence in DNA is TGCGCCAGCAGCTTGAGGGACAGTACTGAAGCTTTCTTT. The rearranged segments are TRBV5-1 and TRBJ1-1; a stretch of 7 junction bases matches TRBD1. The germline V gene encodes CDR1 SGHRS and CDR2 YFSETQ. The CDR3 starts with the cysteine, ends with the phenylalanine, and has 13 residues. The entry retains the CDR3 DNA only, 39 bases that are in frame from base 1. V is cut back by 1 base and J by 5 bases, with 2 bases in the junction unmatched.